There are a few counts of the clone carrying this T cell receptor beta chain. Its cognate antigen is unknown. Compared with germline, one end of the junction differs, possibly owing to a read error. This entry belongs to a study of tumor-infiltrating lymphocytes in glioblastoma multiforme. TCR beta libraries were built from RNA through three nested multiplex PCR rounds using modified ARM-PCR. Input was approximately 0.48 ug total RNA, reverse-transcribed with a C-beta primer. No unique molecular identifiers were described for these TCRB libraries. TCRdb processed the multiplex PCR reads anew with MiXCR; each CDR3 protein has one entry. The sample holds tens of thousands of distinct CDR3 sequences; 61% are singletons and the top ten take approximately 31%. Study-wide results and caveats: No surface-marker sorting into functional T cell subtypes was done.

Sequenced material: brain tumor tissue. This receptor was obtained from a male donor with glioblastoma.

The CDR3 region has the DNA TGCCCCAGCAGCCAAGAGACAGGGAACGCCTACGAGCAGTACTTT. As protein: CPSSQETGNAYEQYF. The chain joins TRBV4-1 to TRBJ2-7; 7 nucleotides line up with TRBD1. The V gene's germline CDR1 is MGHRA and CDR2 YSYEKL. The CDR3 sequence is 15 residues long.